This T cell receptor beta chain was found in a study of blood T cell repertoires in COVID-19. About the study: COVID-19 samples, acute and convalescent, were from the United States, Italy and Spain. T cells, B-cell-depleted T cells, or PBMCs supplied cDNA or gDNA.

This CDR3 contains 17 residues. Germline V gene sequence: CDR1 ENHRY, CDR2 SYGVKD. V was trimmed by 0 bases and J by 3 bases, leaving 18 bases between them. In the original processing: Amplification of reference gene primers was used by the study to estimate nucleated cell counts. The assay was immunoSEQ multiplex PCR, and TCRdb's table has in-frame clones only and misses some. V and J calls plus clone size are reproduced from that table; the DNA served to infer D and trimming. The table has a few hundred thousand clones, 84% seen once. Sequencing was done on a sample of peripheral blood. The chain employs TRBV10-3 and TRBJ2-7; TRBD1 is a possible D gene (5 bases). This TCR was sampled from a woman between 35 and 50 years old who had recovered from COVID-19. CDR3 sequence: CAISESFFRDKGYEQYF. The CDR3 nucleotides read TGTGCCATCAGTGAGTCTTTCTTCAGGGATAAGGGCTACGAGCAGTACTTC.